This TCR beta chain was sequenced in a study of neurological immune-mediated disorders. TCRdb used MiXCR to reprocess the 5' RACE reads, holding one entry per CDR3 protein. The table includes roughly 70,000 distinct CDR3 sequences, 5.2% detected once. This clonotype has ten or more counts. At one boundary the junction diverges from the germline segment, which might be a read error. The length of the CDR3 is 17 residues. CDR1 WSHSY and CDR2 SAAADI come from the germline V gene. This chain joins TRBV10-2 and TRBJ1-5; D remains ambiguous. The source of this sequence is a woman under 40 with multiple sclerosis. The sequencing input was PBMCs. The CDR3 DNA sequence: TGCGCCAGCAGTGAGTCTCAGTTCAGGCTCCCCAATCAGCCCCAGAATTTT. The encoded protein is CASSESQFRLPNQPQNF.